The next 15 T cell receptor beta chains were all read from a single sample in a study of cytomegalovirus exposure and HLA in healthy donors. Here immunoSEQ multiplex PCR was the method, and the copy in TCRdb shows in-frame clones only, minus some. The table records 190,000 or so clones, more than 65% of them present only once. The specimen was PBMCs. The receptors derive from a woman younger than 35 in good health and CMV-seropositive.

The chain links TRBV7-6 to TRBJ2-3; TRBD2 aligns across 8 bases. V lost 5 bases and J lost 2; bases outside the gene matches: 6. The CDR3 spans 15 residues. From germline, CDR1 is SGHVS and CDR2 FNYEAQ. In DNA form, the CDR3 reads TGTGCCAGCAGCGGGGGAGCGGGGGTCACAGATACGCAGTATTTT. Encoded protein: CASSGGAGVTDTQYF.

This clone has only a few counts. The rearrangement joins TRBV19 to TRBJ1-5; 7 bases align to TRBD1. CDR1 and CDR2 from the germline V gene are LNHDA and SQIVND (reference sequence). This CDR3 has 16 residues. V shed 5 bases and J 6 bases; nucleotides not matched to a gene: 13. As DNA, the CDR3 is TGTGCCAGTAGTTTAGGCGGTGGCAGGGGGTTTCAGCCCCAGCATTTT. As protein: CASSLGGGRGFQPQHF.

The rearrangement uses TRBV6-1 and TRBJ1-2, with D tentatively TRBD1 (6 bases). Per the germline V gene, CDR1 is MNHNS and CDR2 is SASEGT. The CDR3 consists of 16 residues. Deletions cut 3 bases from V and 0 bases from J, with 14 bases between. The CDR3 DNA reads as TGTGCCAGCAGTGATAAGGACAGAACCTCTAACTATGGCTACACCTTC. Its translation: CASSDKDRTSNYGYTF.

The V call is TRBV7-9, the J call TRBJ1-2; 7 nucleotides match TRBD1. Per germline, CDR1 SEHNR and CDR2 FQNEAQ (reference sequence). V dropped 4 bases and J dropped 5; count of bases not matched to a gene: 4. CDR3 size: 13 residues. The CDR3 DNA reads TGTGCCAGCAGCTCCGGGACAGTTTATGGCTACACCTTC. It codes for CASSSGTVYGYTF.

The chain carries TRBV27 and TRBJ1-1; TRBD1 might be the D (5 bases). CDR1 and CDR2 (germline): MNHEY, SMNVEV (reference sequence). The germline V and J ends were trimmed by 3 bases and 7 bases, with 21 bases remaining between them. The CDR3 spans 16 residues. The chain's CDR3 is CASSFRGGGGSREAFF. The CDR3 coding sequence is TGTGCCAGCAGTTTTCGAGGCGGCGGGGGGTCTCGTGAAGCTTTCTTT.

CDR3 region: CASSLSGDVGYTF. The CDR3 DNA reads as TGTGCCAGCAGTTTATCGGGAGACGTAGGCTACACCTTC. The chain joins TRBV27 to TRBJ1-2; D call uncertain. The CDR3 is made up of 13 amino acids. With 0 bases removed from V and 8 bases from J, the gap between germline ends came to 10 bases. The V gene's germline CDR1 is MNHEY and CDR2 SMNVEV (reference sequence).

This chain connects TRBV7-2 to TRBJ2-7, with TRBD1 matching 7 bases. The V gene's germline CDR1 is SGHTA and CDR2 FQGNSA. J gave up 5 bases and V 2 bases, and 3 bases lay outside the gene matches. This CDR3 comprises 13 residues. CDR3 residues: CASSLNRGNEQYF. For the CDR3, the DNA is TGTGCCAGCAGCTTAAACAGGGGCAACGAGCAGTACTTC.

The chain uses TRBV4-1 and TRBJ1-6; possibly TRBD1 for D (6 bases). Per the germline V gene, CDR1 is MGHRA and CDR2 is YSYEKL. V was trimmed by 0 bases and J by 17 bases, leaving 14 bases between them. The CDR3 length is 13 residues. CDR3 residues: CASSQDRTVGVHF. CDR3 DNA sequence: TGCGCCAGCAGCCAAGATAGGACAGTTGGTGTCCACTTT.

The V call is TRBV21-1, the J call TRBJ1-5; the table calls TRBD1, which could not be checked here. TRBV21-1 is flagged as a pseudogene. The length of the CDR3 is 18 residues. CDR3 loop: CASSKVLGGTGLNQPQHF. CDR3 bases: TGTGCCAGCAGCAAAGTACTGGGGGGGACAGGGCTCAATCAGCCCCAGCATTTT.

This sequence joins TRBV2 and TRBJ2-7; 9 nucleotides match TRBD1. V was clipped by 4 bases and J by 3 bases; unmatched bases: 7. Germline loops: CDR1 SNHLY, CDR2 FYNNEI. There are 15 residues in the CDR3. CDR3 residues: CASSAQGTGNYEQYF. The CDR3 region has the DNA TGTGCCAGCAGTGCCCAGGGGACAGGGAACTACGAGCAGTACTTC. The full variable domain, in which reference TRBV2 and TRBJ2-7 provide the parts outside the CDR3, is EPEVTQTPSHQVTQMGQEVILRCVPISNHLYFYWYRQILGQKVEFLVSFYNNEISEKSEIFDDQFSVERPDGSNFTLKIRSTKLEDSAMYFCASSAQGTGNYEQYFGPGTRLTVT.

CDR3 coding DNA: TGCGCCAGCAGCTTTGCCGAGGCGGGGAGCTACAATGAGCAGTTCTTC. It encodes CASSFAEAGSYNEQFF. This sequence joins TRBV5-1 and TRBJ2-1, with D possibly being TRBD2 (6 bases). V lost 2 bases and J lost 3, with 15 bases in between. CDR1 SGHRS and CDR2 YFSETQ come from the germline V gene. CDR3 length: 16 residues. Based on the CDR3 plus reference TRBV5-1 and TRBJ2-1, the full variable domain is KAGVTQTPRYLIKTRGQQVTLSCSPISGHRSVSWYQQTPGQGLQFLFEYFSETQRNKGNFPGRFSGRQFSNSRSEMNVSTLELGDSALYLCASSFAEAGSYNEQFFGPGTRLTVL.

V gene TRBV29-1 combines with J gene TRBJ1-5; a possible D gene is TRBD1 (5 bases). The V end was cut by 5 bases, the J end by 4 bases, with 12 bases between. Germline CDR1 reads SQVTM; CDR2 reads ANQGSEA. The CDR3 runs 13 residues. In DNA form, the CDR3 reads TGCAGCGTTTCTACAGGATTGAATCAGCCCCAGCATTTT. Encoded protein: CSVSTGLNQPQHF.

The chain recombines TRBV4-1 with TRBJ2-2; TRBD2 matches 10 bases. This CDR3 spans 15 amino acids. Trimming at V came to 3 bases and at J to 6 bases, leaving 4 bases not matched to a gene. Germline V gene lookup returns CDR1 MGHRA and CDR2 YSYEKL. The CDR3 DNA follows: TGCGCCAGCAGCCATAGCGGGGGGAGGTCCGGGGAGCTGTTTTTT. Amino acid sequence: CASSHSGGRSGELFF.

This clone has only a few counts. J is TRBJ1-2 and V is TRBV2, with 10 bases aligning to TRBD1. The V and J ends lost 5 bases and 3 bases, in that order; junction bases with no gene match: 3. Looked up from germline, CDR1 is SNHLY and CDR2 is FYNNEI. The CDR3 loop spans 14 amino acids. As DNA, the CDR3 is TGTGCCAGCAGTCGACAGGGGGCCCACTATGGCTACACCTTC. Its protein product is CASSRQGAHYGYTF.

DNA of the CDR3: TGTGCCAGCAGCCAAGAAAAAGGGGCGGGGGGCTACACCTTC. This codes for CASSQEKGAGGYTF. The V and J genes are TRBV4-2 and TRBJ1-2; weak D call: TRBD1 (5 bases). From germline, CDR1 is LGHNA and CDR2 YNFKEQ. The CDR3 runs 14 residues. Trimming cost V 0 bases and J 8 bases, with 13 bases left between them.